These 18 T cell receptor beta chains came from one sample sequenced in a study of vaccination and CD4 T cells after COVID-19. At the Johns Hopkins FTIC core, DNA taken from cultured CD4+ T cells was sequenced by way of the Oncomine TCR Beta short-read assay. One entry per CDR3 protein, called by TCRdb with MiXCR from the PCR reads. In the table there are several thousand distinct CDR3 sequences, around two fifths of which are singletons. The antigens of these receptors remain unknown. Treatment described: roughly 11-day PBMC culture with coronavirus spike peptide pools or control peptides (ViraFEST assay). Before the COVID-19 pandemic (2011-2018), CD4+ T cells were obtained from the unexposed donor. Sequenced: CD4+ T cells from blood, cultured in vitro. The receptors stem from a human donor in good health.

The V and J genes are TRBV7-8 and TRBJ1-3; possibly TRBD1 for D (6 bases). Trimming pared 8 bases from V and 0 bases from J, leaving 14 bases between. Germline V gene data show CDR1 as SGHVS and CDR2 as FQNEAQ. This CDR3 is 15 amino acids long. CDR3 nucleotide sequence: TGTGCCAGCTCCGACAGGCCAAACTCTGGAAACACCATATATTTT. Protein product: CASSDRPNSGNTIYF.

This clonotype appeared a few times. V usage is TRBV20-1 and J usage is TRBJ1-1; unclear D gene. V was cut by 7 bases and J by 1 base, with 13 bases left in between. The CDR3 extends over 13 amino acids. The germline CDR1 and CDR2 sequences are DFQATT and SNEGSKA (reference sequence). CDR3 nucleotides: TGCAGTGGGGTAAGGCCGGCGAACACTGAAGCTTTCTTT. The encoded protein is CSGVRPANTEAFF.

The chain couples TRBV28 to TRBJ1-6; a possible D gene is TRBD1 (5 bases). This CDR3 comprises 13 residues. Germline CDR1 reads MDHEN; CDR2 reads SYDVKM. V was clipped by 8 bases and J by 14 bases, with 19 bases between them. Written as DNA, the CDR3 is TGTGCCAGCGGGGCCGGGGAGGTGGGATCCCTCCACTTT. It encodes CASGAGEVGSLHF.

A few counts support this clonotype. This chain links TRBV10-3 with TRBJ1-1; TRBD1 might be the D (5 bases). The CDR3 extends over 14 amino acids. Germline CDR1 ENHRY, CDR2 SYGVKD. V dropped 6 bases and J dropped 0 bases, with 11 bases sitting between them. CDR3 in DNA: TGTGCCATCAGGGCGGGACCCATGAACACTGAAGCTTTCTTT. Its translation is CAIRAGPMNTEAFF.

CDR3: CASSFSTDTQYF. CDR3 nucleotides: TGTGCCAGCAGCTTTAGCACAGATACGCAGTATTTT. The chain is built from TRBV7-2 and TRBJ2-3; D uncertain. The CDR3 is made up of 12 amino acids. The germline gives CDR1 SGHTA, CDR2 FQGNSA. The V end was cut by 3 bases, the J end by 0 bases, with 1 base between.

This clonotype is large (0.1 to 1%) by share. The chain uses TRBV27 and TRBJ1-6; TRBD1 agrees at 9 bases. The CDR3 spans 15 residues. The V segment lost 5 bases and the J segment 7 bases; nucleotides outside the gene matches: 6. CDR1 and CDR2 from the germline V gene are MNHEY and SMNVEV (reference sequence). CDR3 residues: CASSPTGGWNSPLHF. The CDR3 region has the DNA TGTGCCAGCAGTCCTACAGGGGGCTGGAATTCACCCCTCCACTTT.

This clonotype turned up a few times. The chain combines TRBV10-2 with TRBJ1-2; 7 nucleotides align to TRBD1. The CDR3 loop spans 13 amino acids. V shed 2 bases, J shed 7 bases, and the junction held 4 bases outside the gene matches. Germline V gives CDR1 WSHSY, CDR2 SAAADI. The CDR3 loop is CASSEAGGGGYTF. In DNA, the CDR3 is TGCGCCAGCAGTGAGGCAGGGGGAGGTGGCTACACCTTC.

The chain recombines TRBV5-4 with TRBJ1-1; D might be TRBD1 (6 bases). The CDR3 consists of 15 residues. CDR1 SGHNT and CDR2 YYREEE come from the germline V gene (reference sequence). Trimming left V 4 bases short and J 2 bases short, with 15 bases between. In DNA form, the CDR3 reads TGTGCCAGCAGCCTGAGGGGGGGCTTAAACACTGAAGCTTTCTTT. Translating it yields CASSLRGGLNTEAFF. Filled out from reference TRBV5-4 and TRBJ1-1, the complete variable domain reads ETGVTQSPTHLIKTRGQQVTLRCSSQSGHNTVSWYQQALGQGPQFIFQYYREEENGRGNFPPRFSGLQFPNYSSELNVNALELDDSALYLCASSLRGGLNTEAFFGQGTRLTVV.

The rearrangement links TRBV12-3 or TRBV12-4 to TRBJ1-2, with D uncertain. The V end was cut by 0 bases, the J end by 7 bases, with 12 bases between. CDR3 size: 14 residues. The CDR3 reads CASSLARGKGGYTF. The CDR3 nucleotides are TGTGCCAGCAGTTTAGCGCGGGGTAAGGGTGGCTACACCTTC.

The V and J genes are TRBV30 and TRBJ1-1, with 9 bases fitting TRBD1. The V gene's germline CDR1 is GTSNPN and CDR2 SVGIG (reference sequence). The CDR3 runs to 14 residues. V dropped 0 bases and J dropped 6; count of bases not matched to a gene: 5. The CDR3 reads CAWSVGTGSAEAFF. The CDR3 DNA reads TGTGCCTGGAGTGTCGGGACAGGGAGCGCTGAAGCTTTCTTT.

V usage is TRBV20-1 and J usage is TRBJ2-1, with TRBD1 matching over 7 bases. The CDR3 spans 17 residues. Germline V gives CDR1 DFQATT, CDR2 SNEGSKA (reference sequence). Trimming removed 1 base from V and 6 bases from J; junction bases left unmatched: 15. CDR3: CSARAAAGQGVPNEQFF. The CDR3 coding sequence is TGCAGTGCTAGAGCTGCTGCGGGTCAGGGGGTTCCCAATGAGCAGTTCTTC.

In this sample, this clonotype turned up a few times. The chain couples TRBV6-2 or TRBV6-3 to TRBJ2-5, with 9 bases fitting TRBD2. Germline V gene data show CDR1 as MNHEY and CDR2 as SVGEGT. The CDR3 runs 17 residues. Trimming cost V 2 bases and J 5 bases; bases outside gene matches: 12. As DNA, the CDR3 is TGTGCCAGCAGTTACGGCCTCGCGGGGGGGCTTTTGGAGACCCAGTACTTC. As protein: CASSYGLAGGLLETQYF.

The chain carries TRBV6-5 and TRBJ1-2, with a tentative D call TRBD1 (5 bases). V lost 2 bases and J 9 bases, leaving 16 bases between the germline ends. The germline CDR1 and CDR2 sequences are MNHEY and SVGAGI. The length of the CDR3 is 14 residues. The chain's CDR3 is CASSYMGLPGSYTF. The CDR3 coding sequence is TGTGCCAGCAGTTACATGGGACTCCCTGGGAGCTACACCTTC.

The rearrangement joins TRBV24-1 to TRBJ2-7; D unresolved. The V and J ends lost 4 bases and 4 bases respectively, with 4 bases between them. The CDR3 totals 11 residues. Looked up from germline, CDR1 is KGHDR and CDR2 is SFDVKD. CDR3 protein: CATSEGYEQYF. The CDR3 DNA reads as TGTGCCACCAGTGAAGGATACGAGCAGTACTTC.

The chain has TRBV27 and TRBJ2-1; 10 bases line up with TRBD1. The CDR3 runs 16 residues. Germline V gene lookup returns CDR1 MNHEY and CDR2 SMNVEV (reference sequence). V lost 6 bases, J lost 4 bases, and 9 bases stayed unmatched. The CDR3 DNA is TGTGCCAGCAGAAACCCGACAGGGGGCAGGTACAATGAGCAGTTCTTC. Its protein is CASRNPTGGRYNEQFF.

The CDR3, as DNA: TGTGCCAGTAGGTTCGGACACAACACTGAAGCTTTCTTT. Translation: CASRFGHNTEAFF. The chain combines TRBV19 with TRBJ1-1; possible D gene TRBD1, 5 bases. Germline V gene sequence: CDR1 LNHDA, CDR2 SQIVND (reference sequence). V dropped 6 bases and J dropped 2 bases, with 10 bases sitting between them. This CDR3 region has 13 residues.

J is TRBJ2-5 and V is TRBV2; 7 bases are shared with TRBD1. V was clipped by 6 bases and J by 5 bases; unmatched bases: 6. CDR3 size: 13 residues. Germline values: CDR1 SNHLY, CDR2 FYNNEI. The CDR3 here is CASSLGGKETQYF. The CDR3 DNA is TGTGCCAGCAGCCTAGGGGGCAAGGAGACCCAGTACTTC.

The chain joins TRBV6-1 to TRBJ1-2; TRBD1 might be the D (6 bases). Germline CDR1 reads MNHNS; CDR2 reads SASEGT. V was trimmed by 6 bases and J by 3 bases, leaving 29 bases between them. The CDR3 runs to 19 residues. The CDR3 sequence: CASRGQYGAVSRRDYGYTF. DNA of the CDR3: TGTGCCAGCAGGGGACAATACGGGGCGGTCTCGCGAAGAGACTATGGCTACACCTTC.